This record looks at one T cell receptor (beta chain) sequence and its context. This entry is derived from a study of preoperative IRX-2 immunotherapy in early breast cancer. The sample's treatment: preoperative locoregional IRX-2 cytokine immunotherapy. The CDR3 runs to 15 residues. Between the trimmed V and J ends, which lost 6 bases and 2 bases, there was a span of 16 bases. The V gene's germline CDR1 is MNHGY and CDR2 SAAAGT. Profiled with immunoSEQ multiplex PCR; TCRdb holds only in-frame clones, not every one. This sample has 2,000 to 2,500 clones; about 81% occur once, and the top ten carry approximately 5.6%.

The TCR sequence derives from a human donor with breast cancer. Sequenced material: tumor tissue, taken before IRX-2 immunotherapy. J is TRBJ1-1 and V is TRBV6-8; D gene uncertain. The CDR3 region is CASRGKDFFNTEAFF. CDR3 in DNA: TGTGCCAGCAGGGGAAAGGACTTCTTTAACACTGAAGCTTTCTTT.